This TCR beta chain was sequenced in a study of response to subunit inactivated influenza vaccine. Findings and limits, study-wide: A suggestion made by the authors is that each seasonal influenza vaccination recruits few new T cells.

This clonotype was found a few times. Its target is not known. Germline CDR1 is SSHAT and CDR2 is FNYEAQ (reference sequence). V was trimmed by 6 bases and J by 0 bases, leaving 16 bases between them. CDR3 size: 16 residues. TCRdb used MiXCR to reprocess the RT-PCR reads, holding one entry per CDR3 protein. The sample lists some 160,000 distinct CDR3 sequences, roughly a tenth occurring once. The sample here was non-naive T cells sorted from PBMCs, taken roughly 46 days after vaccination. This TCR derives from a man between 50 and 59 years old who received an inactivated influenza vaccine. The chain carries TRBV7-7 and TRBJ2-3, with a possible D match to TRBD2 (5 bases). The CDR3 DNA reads TGTGCCAGCAGTCGGGTAGCGAATCCTAGCACAGATACGCAGTATTTT. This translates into CASSRVANPSTDTQYF.